This TCR beta chain appears in the sequencing data of a study of T-cell memory formation after mild COVID-19. Study information: For the most part, TCR clusters were specific to one donor.

This clonotype appeared a few times. TCRdb processed the 5' RACE reads anew with MiXCR; each CDR3 protein has one entry. In the table there are 300,000 to 400,000 distinct CDR3 sequences, approximately 15% of which are singletons. The CDR3 loop spans 16 amino acids. Germline CDR1 MGHRA, CDR2 YSYEKL. The V segment lost 3 bases and the J segment 4 bases; nucleotides outside the gene matches: 6. Sequencing used PBMCs or a T cell subset sorted from them (not recorded which). The TCR was taken from a man between 18 and 35 years old who had mild COVID-19 (a few samples of this study predate the infection). Cell type and time point are not known. The chain combines TRBV4-1 with TRBJ2-5; 12 bases map to TRBD1. This CDR3 is CASSQGTGGAGETQYF. The CDR3 bases are TGCGCCAGCAGCCAGGGGACAGGGGGCGCGGGAGAGACCCAGTACTTC.